Each of the 2 T cell receptor beta chains below was sequenced from the same sample in a study of cytomegalovirus exposure and HLA in healthy donors. Use of 60 Vbeta and 13 Jbeta primers characterized the PCR. Some clones are missing from TCRdb's copy, which holds only in-frame ones; the method was immunoSEQ multiplex PCR. The repertoire holds about 180,000 clones, with 65% to 85% as singletons. Specimen: PBMCs. These TCRs come from a male donor in good health and CMV-seronegative.

With regard to this clone: Mismatch with germline at one junction end may stem from a read error. V and J are TRBV29-1 and TRBJ1-2, with 10 bases fitting TRBD1. From germline, CDR1 is SQVTM and CDR2 ANQGSEA. The CDR3 is 11 residues long. DNA of the CDR3: TGCAGCGTGAGGACAGGGGGAGGCTACCCCTTC. The encoded protein is CSVRTGGGYPF.

This chain uses TRBV6-5 with TRBJ1-6; D unresolved. Deletions cut 2 bases from V and 0 bases from J, with 8 bases between. Germline CDR1 MNHEY, CDR2 SVGAGI. CDR3 length: 16 amino acids. The CDR3 is CASSYEPSSYNSPLHF. DNA of the CDR3: TGTGCCAGCAGTTACGAGCCGAGCTCCTATAATTCACCCCTCCACTTT.